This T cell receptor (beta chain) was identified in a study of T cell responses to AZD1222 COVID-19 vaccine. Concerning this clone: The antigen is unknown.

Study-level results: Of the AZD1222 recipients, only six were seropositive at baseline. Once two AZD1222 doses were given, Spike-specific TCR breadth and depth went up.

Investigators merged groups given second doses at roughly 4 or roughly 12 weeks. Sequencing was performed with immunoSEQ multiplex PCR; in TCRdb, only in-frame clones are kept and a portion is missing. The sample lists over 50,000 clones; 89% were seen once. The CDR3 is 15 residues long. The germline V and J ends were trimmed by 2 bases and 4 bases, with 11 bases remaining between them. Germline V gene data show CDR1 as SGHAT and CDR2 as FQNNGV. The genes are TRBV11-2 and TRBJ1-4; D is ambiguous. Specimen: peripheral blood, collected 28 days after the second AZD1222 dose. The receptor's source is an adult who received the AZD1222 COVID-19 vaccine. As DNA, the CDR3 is TGTGCCAGCAGCTTACGGTGGAGCTATAATGAAAAACTGTTTTTT. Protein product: CASSLRWSYNEKLFF.